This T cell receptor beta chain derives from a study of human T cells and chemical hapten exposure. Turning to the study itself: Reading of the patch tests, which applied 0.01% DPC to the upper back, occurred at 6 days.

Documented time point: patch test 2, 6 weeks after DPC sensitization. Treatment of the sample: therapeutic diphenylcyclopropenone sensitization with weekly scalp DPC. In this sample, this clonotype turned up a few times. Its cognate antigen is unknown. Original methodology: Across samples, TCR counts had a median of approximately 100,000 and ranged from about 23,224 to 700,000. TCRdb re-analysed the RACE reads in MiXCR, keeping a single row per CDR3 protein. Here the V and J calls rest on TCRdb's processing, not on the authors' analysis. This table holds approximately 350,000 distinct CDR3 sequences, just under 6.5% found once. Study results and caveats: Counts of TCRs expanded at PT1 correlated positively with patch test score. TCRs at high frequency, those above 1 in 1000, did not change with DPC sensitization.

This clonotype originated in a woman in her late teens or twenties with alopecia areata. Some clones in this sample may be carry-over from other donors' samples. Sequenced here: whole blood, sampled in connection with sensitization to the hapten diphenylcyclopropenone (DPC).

The CDR3 DNA reads as TGTGCCAGCAGTTACGAAGGGGGCTTGGCTGAAGCTTTCTTT. It codes for CASSYEGGLAEAFF. The V gene is TRBV6-5, the J gene TRBJ1-1; 7 nucleotides agree with TRBD1. The length of the CDR3 is 14 residues. Trimming removed 2 bases from V and 6 bases from J; junction bases left unmatched: 6. Per the germline V gene, CDR1 is MNHEY and CDR2 is SVGAGI.